The present T cell receptor (beta chain) was sequenced within a study of blood T cell repertoires in COVID-19. As for the study in general: The analysed material was cDNA or gDNA that came from T cells, B-cell-depleted T cells, or PBMCs.

Enrolled during active infection, Seattle patients were then followed longitudinally. Germline V gene sequence: CDR1 WNHNN, CDR2 SYGVQD (reference sequence). The CDR3 covers 15 residues. V dropped 3 bases and J dropped 1; count of bases not matched to a gene: 4. Original handling: Amplified reference gene primers provided the basis for estimating nucleated cell counts. Assay used: immunoSEQ multiplex PCR; TCRdb lists only in-frame clones, some missing. V and J calls and clone size are copied from that table; D and trimming were computed from the DNA. The sample consists of some 160,000 clones, around 87% of them appearing once.

The origin of this receptor is a woman aged 70-85 years with COVID-19, enrolled during active disease. Sequencing was performed on peripheral blood. The chain recombines TRBV10-1 with TRBJ2-5; TRBD2 matches 8 bases. CDR3 protein: CASSDITSGQETQYF. DNA of the CDR3: TGCGCCAGCAGTGACATTACTAGCGGCCAAGAGACCCAGTACTTC.